This entry features one T cell receptor (beta chain) sequence. These data come from a study of cytomegalovirus exposure and HLA in healthy donors. Primers: 60 Vbeta forward and 13 Jbeta reverse. Profiling relied on immunoSEQ multiplex PCR, and the TCRdb table lists in-frame clones only, not all of them. In the table there are roughly 100,000 clones, around 71% of which are singletons. Input material: PBMCs. The source is a boy between 5 and 17 years old in good health and CMV-seronegative.

CDR3 sequence reads: CAWRENPNTEAFF. The CDR3 coding sequence is TGTGCCTGGAGGGAGAATCCGAACACTGAAGCTTTCTTT. The chain recombines TRBV30 with TRBJ1-1; the D is unclear. The CDR3 totals 13 residues. From germline, CDR1 is GTSNPN and CDR2 SVGIG (reference sequence). Trimming left V 3 bases short and J 1 base short, with 9 bases between. Full variable domain (outside the CDR3, taken from reference TRBV30 and TRBJ1-1): SQTIHQWPATLVQPVGSPLSLECTVEGTSNPNLYWYRQAAGRGLQLLFYSVGIGQISSEVPQNLSASRPQDRQFILSSKKLLLSDSGFYLCAWRENPNTEAFFGQGTRLTVV.